These T cell receptor beta chains were read from a single sample in a study of vaccination effects on CD4 cells after COVID-19. These receptors lack a known antigen. This table comes from immunoSEQ multiplex PCR, and its TCRdb copy is limited to in-frame clones, with some not included. The table records 30,000 to 40,000 clones, 72% of them present only once. The specimen was CD4+ T cells from PBMCs cultured with HCoV-229E spike peptides, collected after COVID-19 vaccination. These receptors all stem from a human donor who received a COVID-19 vaccine. CDR3s include the opening cysteine and the closing phenylalanine or tryptophan.

V,CDR3
TRBV2,CASKPALDTDTQYF
TRBV9,CASSVGQGTNTGELFF
TRBV19,CASSATGSNQPQHF
TRBV21-1,CASSKMGGTGDMHSPLHF
TRBV3-1/TRBV3-2,CASSQGVSGNTIYF
TRBV4-1,CASSQAPPAGPQETQYF
TRBV5-5,CASRRQGNEKLFF
TRBV6-5,CASSGETSGEYEQYF
TRBV4-1,CASSQEDRFRSYNEQFF
TRBV2,CASSVDSSNTEAFF
TRBV11-3,CASSPSNTGELFF
TRBV24-1,CATSDLGPQGELFF
TRBV5-8,CASSFSGLAGAGTGELFF
TRBV5-1,CASSLGQGASGANVLTF
TRBV5-1,CASSFSGDTQYF
TRBV20-1,CSASHPSESTDTQYF
TRBV5-4,CASSFLPGQGAKDYGYTF
TRBV11-2,CASSPLETQYF
TRBV18,CASSPRSGGTDTQYF
TRBV6-5,CASMRTEAFF
TRBV7-9,CASSLSGVEGYTF
TRBV19,CASSRTGFYGYTF
TRBV10-3,CAISAHLQGAGNTIYF
TRBV5-1,CASSMGAGGAETQYF
TRBV14,CASSQGNGQRRGEKLFF
TRBV6-5,CASKRGTGSYEQYF
TRBV28,CASRPSGTSNEKLFF
TRBV5-4,CASSLLRANVLTF
TRBV3-1/TRBV3-2,CASSQTRTSGGATETQYF
TRBV5-6,CASSLRLEQFF
TRBV27,CASSVQGNTEAFF
TRBV5-1,CASSGGDSTGELFF
TRBV12-5,CASGLGTGRKGYTF
TRBV2,CASSDLDRASTYEQYF
TRBV5-1,CASRRTDRSTDTQYF
TRBV9,CASSVAGQGTYNSPLHF
TRBV5-4,CASSGLGNRANYGYTF
TRBV5-5,CASSGTGQGINEQFF
TRBV5-1,CASSLPGMLAESTGELFF
TRBV5-1,CASSSAGTRVYEQYF
TRBV7-2,CASSHYLSSGGNEQYF
TRBV10-3,CAISEAQGGDTGELFF
TRBV6-6,CASRMGQYYEQYF
TRBV4-1,CASSPTGVF
TRBV5-5,CASSTSGGREQYF
TRBV30,CAWRLYSGNTIYF
TRBV19,CASSVTGEVEKLFF
TRBV29-1,CSVKDRARAFF
TRBV5-1,CASSQDGTLGGETQYF
TRBV19,CASKGERGINEQFF
TRBV19,CASSSRATDTQYF
TRBV9,CASSAQRGGYNEQFF
TRBV18,CASSPPFSGKYF
TRBV29-1,CSVADGVLGNQPQHF
TRBV27,CASQKAGGYEQYF
TRBV30,CAWSVQGYSTDTQYF
TRBV12-3/TRBV12-4,CASSLRGQPQHF
TRBV18,CASSPPMTPDGEQYF